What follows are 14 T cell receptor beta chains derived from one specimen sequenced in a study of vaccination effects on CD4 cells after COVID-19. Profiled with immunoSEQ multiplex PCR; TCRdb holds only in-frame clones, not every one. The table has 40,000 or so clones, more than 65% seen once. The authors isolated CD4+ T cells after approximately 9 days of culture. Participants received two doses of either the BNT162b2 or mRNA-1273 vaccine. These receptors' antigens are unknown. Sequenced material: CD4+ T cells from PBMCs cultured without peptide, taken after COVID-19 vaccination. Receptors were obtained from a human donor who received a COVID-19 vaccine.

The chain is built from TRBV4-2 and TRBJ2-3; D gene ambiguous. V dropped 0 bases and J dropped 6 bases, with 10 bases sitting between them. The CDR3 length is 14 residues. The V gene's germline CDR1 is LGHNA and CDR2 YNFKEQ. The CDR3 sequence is CASSQDTRRDTQYF. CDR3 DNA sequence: TGTGCCAGCAGCCAAGATACTCGGCGGGATACGCAGTATTTT.

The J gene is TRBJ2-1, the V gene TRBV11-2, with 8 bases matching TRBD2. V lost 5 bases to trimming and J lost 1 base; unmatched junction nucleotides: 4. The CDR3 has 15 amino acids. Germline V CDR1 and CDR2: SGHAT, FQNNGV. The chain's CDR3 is CASSAIAGSYNEQFF. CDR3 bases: TGTGCCAGCAGCGCCATAGCGGGATCCTACAATGAGCAGTTCTTC.

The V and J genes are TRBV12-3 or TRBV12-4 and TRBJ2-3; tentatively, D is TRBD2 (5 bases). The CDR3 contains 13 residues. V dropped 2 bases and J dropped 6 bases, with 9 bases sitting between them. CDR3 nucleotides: TGTGCCAGCAGTTTAATGGGAGAGGATACGCAGTATTTT. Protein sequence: CASSLMGEDTQYF.

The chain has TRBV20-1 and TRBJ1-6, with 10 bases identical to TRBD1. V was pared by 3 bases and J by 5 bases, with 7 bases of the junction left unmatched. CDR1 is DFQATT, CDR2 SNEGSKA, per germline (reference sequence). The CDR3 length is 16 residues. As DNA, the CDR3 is TGCAGTGCTAGTTCGGCCGGGACAGGGGATAATTCACCCCTCCACTTT. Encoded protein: CSASSAGTGDNSPLHF.

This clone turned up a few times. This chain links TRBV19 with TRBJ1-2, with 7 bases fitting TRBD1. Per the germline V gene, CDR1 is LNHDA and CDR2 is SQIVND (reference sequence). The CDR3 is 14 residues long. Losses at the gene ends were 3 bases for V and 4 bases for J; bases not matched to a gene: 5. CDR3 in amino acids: CASSIDRAFYGYTF. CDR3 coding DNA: TGTGCCAGTAGTATTGACAGGGCCTTCTATGGCTACACCTTC.

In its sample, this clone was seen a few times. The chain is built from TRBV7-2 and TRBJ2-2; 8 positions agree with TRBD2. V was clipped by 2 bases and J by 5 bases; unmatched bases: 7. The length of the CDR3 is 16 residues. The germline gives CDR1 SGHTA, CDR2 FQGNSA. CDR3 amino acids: CASSLWSGGGTGELFF. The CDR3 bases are TGTGCCAGCAGCTTATGGAGCGGGGGAGGTACCGGGGAGCTGTTTTTT.

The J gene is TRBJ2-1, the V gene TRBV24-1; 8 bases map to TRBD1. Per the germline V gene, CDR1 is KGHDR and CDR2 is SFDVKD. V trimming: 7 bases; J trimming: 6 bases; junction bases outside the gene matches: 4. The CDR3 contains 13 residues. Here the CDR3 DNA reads TGTGCCACCAGGGCCACAGGGGGCAATGAGCAGTTCTTC. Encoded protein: CATRATGGNEQFF.

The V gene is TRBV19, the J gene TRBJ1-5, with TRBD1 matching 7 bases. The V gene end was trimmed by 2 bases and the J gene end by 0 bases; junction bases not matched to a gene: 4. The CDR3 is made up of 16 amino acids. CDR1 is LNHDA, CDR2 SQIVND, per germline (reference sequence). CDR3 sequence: CASSITRGYSNQPQHF. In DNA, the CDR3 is TGTGCCAGTAGTATAACCAGGGGGTATAGCAATCAGCCCCAGCATTTT.

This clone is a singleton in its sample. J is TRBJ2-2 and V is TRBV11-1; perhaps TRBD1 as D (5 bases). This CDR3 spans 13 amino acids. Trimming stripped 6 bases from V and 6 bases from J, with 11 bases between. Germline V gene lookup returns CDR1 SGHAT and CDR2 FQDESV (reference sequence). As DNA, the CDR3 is TGTGCCAGCAGAAGACAGTTTGCCGGGGAGCTGTTTTTT. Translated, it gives CASRRQFAGELFF.

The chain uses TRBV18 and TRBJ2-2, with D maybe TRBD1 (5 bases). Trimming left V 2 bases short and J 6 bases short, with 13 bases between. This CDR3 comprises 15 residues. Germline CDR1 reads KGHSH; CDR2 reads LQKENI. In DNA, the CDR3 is TGTGCCAGCTCACCAGGGGCAGGGAAGGCCGGGGAGCTGTTTTTT. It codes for CASSPGAGKAGELFF.

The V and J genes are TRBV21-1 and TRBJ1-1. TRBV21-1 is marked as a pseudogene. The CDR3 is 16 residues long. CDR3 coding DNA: TGTGCCAGCAGCAAAGTGGTCTTGGGCTCGGGTTTTGAAGCTTTCTTT. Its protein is CASSKVVLGSGFEAFF.

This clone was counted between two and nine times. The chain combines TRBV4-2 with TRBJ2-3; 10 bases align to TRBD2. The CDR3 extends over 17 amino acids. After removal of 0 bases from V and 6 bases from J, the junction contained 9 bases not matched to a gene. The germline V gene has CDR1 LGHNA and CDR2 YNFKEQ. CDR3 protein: CASSQDTSGGAGDTQYF. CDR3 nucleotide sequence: TGTGCCAGCAGCCAAGATACGAGCGGGGGGGCTGGGGATACGCAGTATTTT.

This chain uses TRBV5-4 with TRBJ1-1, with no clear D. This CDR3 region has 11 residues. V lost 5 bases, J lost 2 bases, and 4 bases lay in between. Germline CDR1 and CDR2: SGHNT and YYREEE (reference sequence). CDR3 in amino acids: CASRLNTEAFF. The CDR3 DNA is TGTGCCAGCAGATTAAACACTGAAGCTTTCTTT.

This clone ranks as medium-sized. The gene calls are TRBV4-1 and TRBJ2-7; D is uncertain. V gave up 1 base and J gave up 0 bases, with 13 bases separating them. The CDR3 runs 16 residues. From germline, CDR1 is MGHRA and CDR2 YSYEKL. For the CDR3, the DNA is TGCGCCAGCAGCCAAGGTACGCTCAGCTACTCCTACGAGCAGTACTTC. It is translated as CASSQGTLSYSYEQYF.